The 9 T cell receptor beta chains below were found in one sample sequenced in a study of human versus mouse CDR3 diversity and MHC coevolution. Data came from immunoSEQ multiplex PCR; TCRdb stores just in-frame clones and leaves some out. Of tens of thousands of clones detected, approximately 94% appear once; the ten largest clones hold under 20%. Sequencing was done on a sample of naive CD4+ T cells from blood. Subset reported: CD45RO-negative CD62L-positive naive CD4 T cells. The receptors come from a person aged 55 to 75 in good health.

V usage is TRBV6-6 and J usage is TRBJ1-5; TRBD1 is a possible D gene (6 bases). The V end lost 5 bases, the J end lost 7 bases, and 9 bases lay between the germline ends. This CDR3 has 12 residues. Germline CDR1 is MNHNY and CDR2 is SVGAGI (reference sequence). The CDR3 coding sequence is TGTGCCAGCAGTACAGGGCAGCAGCCCCAGCATTTT. This translates into CASSTGQQPQHF.

The gene calls are TRBV5-1 and TRBJ2-7, with a tentative D call TRBD2 (5 bases). This CDR3 region has 14 residues. Trimming left V 1 base short and J 6 bases short, with 14 bases between. Germline assignment: CDR1 SGHRS and CDR2 YFSETQ. In DNA, the CDR3 is TGCGCCAGCAGCTTGCTCTCTCTCGAGGGCGAGCAGTACTTC. It translates to CASSLLSLEGEQYF.

DNA of the CDR3: TGCACCAGCAGCCAAGATCAGCGGCGGTGGCGGCGGGGGCGGGGGGTAACCCCATCCTACGAGCAGTACTTC. Protein: CTSSQDQRRWRRGRGVTPSYEQYF. This sequence joins TRBV1 and TRBJ2-7; TRBD2 was called by the table and not checked on the DNA. TRBV1 is listed as a pseudogene. The CDR3 covers 24 residues.

The V gene is TRBV19, the J gene TRBJ2-5; 8 nucleotides line up with TRBD1. There are 16 residues in the CDR3. CDR1 is LNHDA and CDR2 is SQIVND in the germline V gene (reference sequence). V was pared by 5 bases and J by 1 base, with 9 bases of the junction left unmatched. The CDR3 coding sequence is TGTGCCAGTAGTCTTCGGTCAGGGGGCCCCCAAGAGACCCAGTACTTC. This gives the protein CASSLRSGGPQETQYF. The full variable domain, rest sourced from reference TRBV19 and TRBJ2-5, is DGGITQSPKYLFRKEGQNVTLSCEQNLNHDAMYWYRQDPGQGLRLIYYSQIVNDFQKGDIAEGYSVSREKKESFPLTVTSAQKNPTAFYLCASSLRSGGPQETQYFGPGTRLLVL.

This clone appeared a single time. The chain is built from TRBV27 and TRBJ2-1; perhaps TRBD2 as D (5 bases). V dropped 3 bases and J dropped 8 bases, with 14 bases sitting between them. The CDR3 has 14 residues. Germline assignment: CDR1 MNHEY and CDR2 SMNVEV (reference sequence). This CDR3 is CASSFGRGLDEQFF. DNA for the CDR3: TGTGCCAGCAGTTTTGGGAGAGGGTTGGATGAGCAGTTCTTC.

The chain recombines TRBV11-2 with TRBJ2-6; 7 nucleotides align to TRBD1. The J segment lost 0 bases and the V segment lost 5 bases, leaving 7 bases of the junction unmatched. The CDR3 length is 17 residues. Germline CDR1 and CDR2: SGHAT and FQNNGV. As DNA, the CDR3 is TGTGCCAGCAGCGCAAGGGGGCAGGGCTCTGGGGCCAACGTCCTGACTTTC. It codes for CASSARGQGSGANVLTF.

The gene calls are TRBV9 and TRBJ2-3, with D tentatively TRBD2 (6 bases). Germline V gene data show CDR1 as SGDLS and CDR2 as YYNGEE. The CDR3 is made up of 15 amino acids. The V end was cut by 1 base, the J end by 6 bases, with 15 bases between. This CDR3 is CASSVSPEGRDTQYF. The CDR3 coding sequence is TGTGCCAGCAGCGTATCGCCCGAAGGGAGGGATACGCAGTATTTT.

The chain recombines TRBV7-2 with TRBJ2-7; 11 bases fit TRBD1. Germline CDR1 is SGHTA and CDR2 is FQGNSA. This CDR3 spans 15 amino acids. V gave up 1 base and J gave up 6 bases; unmatched junction bases: 5. The CDR3 is CASSLDHGTGGEQYF. CDR3 DNA sequence: TGTGCCAGCAGCTTAGATCACGGGACAGGGGGCGAGCAGTACTTC.

The CDR3 region is CASSPGRGPTDTQYF. Here the CDR3 DNA reads TGTGCCAGCTCACCAGGAAGGGGGCCAACAGATACGCAGTATTTT. This chain uses TRBV18 with TRBJ2-3, with 7 bases identical to TRBD1. CDR1 KGHSH and CDR2 LQKENI come from the germline V gene. The CDR3 loop spans 15 amino acids. Losses at the gene ends were 2 bases for V and 3 bases for J; bases not matched to a gene: 5.